This T cell receptor beta chain was identified in a study of T cell responses to AZD1222 COVID-19 vaccine. The CDR3 covers 16 residues. Assay used: immunoSEQ multiplex PCR; TCRdb lists only in-frame clones, some missing. The sample carries 90,000 to 120,000 clones, approximately 86% recorded once. The TCR sequence derives from an adult in good health. The material was peripheral blood, obtained on day 0 of AZD1222 vaccination. V and J are TRBV21-1 and TRBJ2-1; TRBD1, the D gene given by the table, was not confirmed from the DNA. TRBV21-1 is an annotated pseudogene. The CDR3 here is CASRINIPQGESEQFF. The CDR3 region has the DNA TGTGCCAGCAGGATCAATATCCCACAGGGAGAATCGGAGCAGTTCTTC.